This T cell receptor beta chain was sequenced during a study of memory CD4+ T cells and cytomegalovirus serostatus. In regard to this clone: Antigen specificity is unknown.

Single viable CD3+CD4+CD8-CD45RO+ cells were sorted as the memory CD4+ T cells. Profiled with immunoSEQ multiplex PCR; TCRdb holds only in-frame clones, not every one. This sample carries 56,000 or so clones, just over 75% of them seen once, and the ten largest clones take more than 1.5%. Overall study findings and caveats: About 40% of the roughly 160 known CMV-associated TCRbeta sequences appeared in CD4+ memory. Median bootstrapped AUC for CMV status was about 0.95 originally, approximately 0.9 US-trained.

CDR1 SGDLS and CDR2 YYNGEE come from the germline V gene. The CDR3 extends over 15 amino acids. Trimming cost V 2 bases and J 5 bases, with 15 bases left between them. The source of this sequence is an adult in good health and CMV-seronegative. The chain recombines TRBV9 with TRBJ2-3; TRBD2 is a possible D gene (6 bases). The sample taken for sequencing was memory CD4+ T cells from blood. CDR3 residues: CASSVRDSRVDTQYF. In DNA, the CDR3 is TGTGCCAGCAGCGTCCGGGACTCGAGGGTAGATACGCAGTATTTT.